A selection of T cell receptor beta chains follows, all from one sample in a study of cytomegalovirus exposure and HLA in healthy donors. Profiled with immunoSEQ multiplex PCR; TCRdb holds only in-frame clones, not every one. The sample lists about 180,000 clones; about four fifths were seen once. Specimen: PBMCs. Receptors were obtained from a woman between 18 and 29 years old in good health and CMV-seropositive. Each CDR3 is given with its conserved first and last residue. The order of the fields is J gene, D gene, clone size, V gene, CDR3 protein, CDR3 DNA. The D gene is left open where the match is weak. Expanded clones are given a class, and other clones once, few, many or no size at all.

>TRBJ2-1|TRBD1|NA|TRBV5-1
CASSLAPRDRAYNEQFF
TGCGCCAGCAGCTTGGCCCCCCGGGACAGGGCCTACAATGAGCAGTTCTTC
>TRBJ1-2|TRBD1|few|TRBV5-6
CASSTGTGEGYGYTF
TGTGCCAGCAGCACAGGGACAGGGGAGGGGTATGGCTACACCTTC
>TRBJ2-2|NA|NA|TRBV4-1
CASSTDRHGTGELFF
TGCGCCAGCAGCACCGACAGGCATGGCACCGGGGAGCTGTTTTTT
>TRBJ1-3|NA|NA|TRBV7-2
CASSLDSHGNTIYF
TGTGCCAGCAGCTTAGACAGTCATGGAAACACCATATATTTT
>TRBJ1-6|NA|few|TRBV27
CASSLVQGNSPLHF
TGTGCCAGCAGTTTGGTGCAGGGTAATTCACCCCTCCACTTT
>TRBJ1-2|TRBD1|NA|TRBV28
CASSETGDVGGYTF
TGTGCCAGCAGCGAGACAGGGGATGTTGGAGGCTACACCTTC
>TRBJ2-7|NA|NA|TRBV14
CASSQGLGPAYEQYF
TGTGCCAGCAGCCAAGGTCTGGGGCCGGCCTACGAGCAGTACTTC
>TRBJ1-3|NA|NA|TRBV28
CASSLGAGKGSGNTIYF
TGTGCCAGCAGTTTAGGGGCAGGGAAGGGCTCTGGAAACACCATATATTTT
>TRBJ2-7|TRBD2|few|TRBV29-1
CSVEDLNGGIYEQYF
TGCAGCGTTGAAGATCTGAACGGGGGGATCTACGAGCAGTACTTC
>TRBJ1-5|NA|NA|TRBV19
CASSIESRSNQPQHF
TGTGCCAGTAGTATTGAGTCTCGGAGCAATCAGCCCCAGCATTTT
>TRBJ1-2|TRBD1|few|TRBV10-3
CAISEVDRGYGYTF
TGTGCCATCAGTGAAGTCGACAGGGGATATGGCTACACCTTC
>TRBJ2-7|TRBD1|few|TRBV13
CASSFRDREYEQYF
TGTGCCAGCAGCTTCCGGGACAGGGAATACGAGCAGTACTTC
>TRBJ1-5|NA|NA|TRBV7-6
CASSSLHGTNFNQPQHF
TGTGCCAGCAGCTCCCTGCACGGGACAAATTTCAATCAGCCCCAGCATTTT
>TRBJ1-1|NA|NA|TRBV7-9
CASRETENTEAFF
TGTGCCAGCAGGGAGACAGAGAACACTGAAGCTTTCTTT
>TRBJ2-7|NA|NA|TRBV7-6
CASSFDEGSYEQYF
TGTGCCAGCAGCTTTGACGAGGGATCCTACGAGCAGTACTTC
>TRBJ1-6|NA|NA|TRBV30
CAWSRSSYNSPLHF
TGTGCCTGGAGTAGGAGCTCCTATAATTCACCCCTCCACTTT
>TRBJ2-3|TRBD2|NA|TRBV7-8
CASSYSSGGTDTQYF
TGTGCCAGCAGTTACTCTAGCGGGGGCACAGATACGCAGTATTTT
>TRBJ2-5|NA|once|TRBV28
CASSLPGTRSQETQYF
TGTGCCAGCAGTCTTCCCGGGACACGGAGCCAAGAGACCCAGTACTTC
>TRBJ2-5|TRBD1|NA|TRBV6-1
CASSRQGNQETQYF
TGTGCCAGCAGCCGACAGGGAAACCAAGAGACCCAGTACTTC
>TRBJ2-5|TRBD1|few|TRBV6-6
CASSPGQGPQETQYF
TGTGCCAGCAGTCCGGGACAGGGTCCCCAAGAGACCCAGTACTTC
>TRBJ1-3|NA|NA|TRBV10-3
CAISERPSGELAGNTIYF
TGTGCCATCAGTGAGCGACCATCGGGGGAGTTAGCTGGAAACACCATATATTTT
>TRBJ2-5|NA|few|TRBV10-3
CAIRGGATQYF
TGTGCCATCAGGGGAGGTGCTACCCAGTACTTC
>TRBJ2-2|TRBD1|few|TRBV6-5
CASRTGQKVSGELFF
TGTGCCAGCAGAACGGGACAGAAGGTCTCCGGGGAGCTGTTTTTT
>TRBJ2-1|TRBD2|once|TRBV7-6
CASSRGLAGGPRSYNEQFF
TGTGCCAGCAGCAGAGGACTAGCGGGGGGACCGAGGTCCTACAATGAGCAGTTCTTC
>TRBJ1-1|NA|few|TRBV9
CASSVSGLTEAFF
TGTGCCAGCAGCGTATCAGGGCTCACTGAAGCTTTCTTT
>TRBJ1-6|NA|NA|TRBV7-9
CASSSAPLHF
TGTGCCAGCAGCTCTGCACCCCTCCACTTT
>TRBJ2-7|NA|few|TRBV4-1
CASSDVLLAGQYF
TGCGCCAGCAGCGATGTATTGTTGGCGGGACAGTACTTC
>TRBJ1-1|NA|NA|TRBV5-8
CVSSLIRLEAFF
TGTGTCAGCAGCTTGATTCGTCTTGAAGCTTTCTTT
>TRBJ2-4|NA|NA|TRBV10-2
CASSEEDIGSFKNIQYF
TGCGCCAGCAGTGAGGAGGACATCGGTAGTTTCAAAAACATTCAGTACTTC
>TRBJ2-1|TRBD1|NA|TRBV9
CASNQPGQGHNEQFF
TGTGCCAGCAACCAACCGGGACAGGGCCACAATGAGCAGTTCTTC
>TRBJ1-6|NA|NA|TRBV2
CASSTTGNYNSPLHF
TGTGCCAGCAGCACAACAGGGAATTATAATTCACCCCTCCACTTT
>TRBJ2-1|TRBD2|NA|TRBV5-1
CASSTTQTSGATRVF
TGCGCCAGCAGCACTACCCAGACTAGCGGAGCTACGAGGGTCTTC
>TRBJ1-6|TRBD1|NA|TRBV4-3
CASSRTGGQYNSPLHF
TGCGCCAGCAGCCGAACAGGGGGACAATATAATTCACCCCTCCACTTT
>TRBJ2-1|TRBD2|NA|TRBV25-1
CATLEASGVDEQFF
TGTGCCACCTTGGAAGCTAGCGGGGTAGATGAGCAGTTCTTC
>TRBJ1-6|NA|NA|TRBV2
CASSGTYNSPLHF
TGTGCCAGCAGCGGGACATACAATTCACCCCTCCACTTT
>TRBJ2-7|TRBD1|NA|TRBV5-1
CASSPGQGILYEQYF
TGCGCCAGCAGCCCAGGACAGGGCATACTCTACGAGCAGTACTTC
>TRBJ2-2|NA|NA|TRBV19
CASSSRGTGELFF
TGTGCCAGTAGTTCCAGGGGCACCGGGGAGCTGTTTTTT
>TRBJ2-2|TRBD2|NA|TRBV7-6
CASSLDRYRRGGNTGELFF
TGTGCCAGCAGCTTAGATCGATACCGGCGGGGGGGTAACACCGGGGAGCTGTTTTTT
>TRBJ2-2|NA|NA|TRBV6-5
CASTRPGGQLFF
TGTGCCAGCACCCGACCCGGGGGGCAGCTGTTTTTT
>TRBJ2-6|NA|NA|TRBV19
CASSTNRDRANVLTF
TGTGCCAGTAGTACAAACCGGGACAGGGCCAACGTCCTGACTTTC
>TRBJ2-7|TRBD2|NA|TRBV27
CASSASGGEYEQYF
TGTGCCAGCAGTGCTAGCGGGGGGGAGTACGAGCAGTACTTC
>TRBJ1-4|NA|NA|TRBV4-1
CASSQIFVGLTNEKLFF
TGCGCCAGCAGCCAAATCTTTGTCGGTTTGACTAATGAAAAACTGTTTTTT
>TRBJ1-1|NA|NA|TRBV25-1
CASSAPARDTEAFF
TGTGCCAGCAGTGCCCCCGCCAGGGACACTGAAGCTTTCTTT
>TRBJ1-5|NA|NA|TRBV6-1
CASMAEGWQPQHF
TGTGCCAGCATGGCGGAGGGGTGGCAGCCCCAGCATTTT
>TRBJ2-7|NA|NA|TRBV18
CASSPTGNSYEQYF
TGTGCCAGCTCACCTACAGGGAACTCCTACGAGCAGTACTTC
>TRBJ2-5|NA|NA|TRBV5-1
CASSLGHNQETQYF
TGCGCCAGCAGCTTGGGACATAACCAAGAGACCCAGTACTTC
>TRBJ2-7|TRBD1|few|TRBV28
CASSSTQPRTGGVPYEQYF
TGTGCCAGCAGTTCCACTCAACCCCGGACAGGGGGCGTTCCCTACGAGCAGTACTTC
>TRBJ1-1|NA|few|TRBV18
CASSRGGNTEAFF
TGTGCCAGCTCCCGAGGTGGGAACACTGAAGCTTTCTTT
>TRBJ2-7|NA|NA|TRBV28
CASSLPTVSYEQYF
TGTGCCAGCAGTTTACCGACTGTATCCTACGAGCAGTACTTC
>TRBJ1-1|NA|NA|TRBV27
CASSLSGQGKNTEAFF
TGTGCCAGCAGTTTATCAGGCCAGGGGAAGAACACTGAAGCTTTCTTT
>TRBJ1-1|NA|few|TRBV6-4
CASSDINTEAFF
TGTGCCAGCAGTGACATAAACACTGAAGCTTTCTTT
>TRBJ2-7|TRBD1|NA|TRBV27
CASRAPGQGGAYEQYF
TGTGCCAGCAGAGCCCCGGGACAGGGGGGTGCTTACGAGCAGTACTTC
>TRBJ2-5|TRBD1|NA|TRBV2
CASSRQGEGTQYF
TGTGCCAGCAGCAGACAGGGTGAAGGGACCCAGTACTTC